This T cell receptor (beta chain) is from a study of shared clonotypes between healthy human individuals. The CDR3 spans 14 residues. With 2 bases removed from V and 1 base from J, the gap between germline ends came to 8 bases. Germline CDR1 is SEHNR and CDR2 is FQNEAQ (reference sequence). Generated by immunoSEQ multiplex PCR, the TCRdb table keeps only in-frame clones and is missing some. Of around 510,000 clones listed, 90% to 96% were seen once; the top ten hold 0.05% to 0.08%. Sequencing was done on a sample of naive CD4+ T cells sorted from blood. The subset: CD45RA+ positively selected. The sequence derives from a woman in her twenties or thirties in good health. The V and J genes are TRBV7-9 and TRBJ1-1; a possible D gene is TRBD1 (5 bases). CDR3 in amino acids: CASSLTGRNTEAFF. The CDR3 nucleotides are TGTGCCAGCAGCTTAACGGGACGGAACACTGAAGCTTTCTTT. Together with reference TRBV7-9 and TRBJ1-1, the CDR3 gives the full variable domain: DTGVSQNPRHKITKRGQNVTFRCDPISEHNRLYWYRQTLGQGPEFLTYFQNEAQLEKSRLLSDRFSAERPKGSFSTLEIQRTEQGDSAMYLCASSLTGRNTEAFFGQGTRLTVV.